Each of the 8 T cell receptor beta chains below was sequenced from the same sample in a study of T cells in localized non-small cell lung cancer. Repertoires were generated with immunoSEQ multiplex PCR, while TCRdb's copy carries only in-frame clones and drops some. The table has some 870 clones, 20% to 25% seen once. The input for sequencing was normal lung tissue next to the tumor, taken before any cancer treatment. These receptors were collected from a man between 40 and 70 years old with stage III lung adenocarcinoma.

This chain uses TRBV18 with TRBJ2-7; no firm D call. CDR3 length: 13 residues. Trimming took off 3 bases at V and 3 bases at J, with 9 bases between the two ends. CDR1 is KGHSH, CDR2 LQKENI, per germline. For the CDR3, the DNA is TGTGCCAGCTCACCCAATCAGGACTACGAGCAGTACTTC. This gives the protein CASSPNQDYEQYF.

This clone was counted only a few times. The chain links TRBV19 to TRBJ2-5; TRBD1 agrees at 9 bases. There are 13 residues in the CDR3. Trimming at V came to 9 bases and at J to 3 bases, leaving 5 bases not matched to a gene. Per the germline V gene, CDR1 is LNHDA and CDR2 is SQIVND (reference sequence). The CDR3 loop reads CASGTGPKETQYF. CDR3 in DNA: TGTGCCAGCGGGACAGGGCCAAAAGAGACCCAGTACTTC.

This clone was observed a few times. The gene calls are TRBV6-8 and TRBJ2-7; D is uncertain. With 5 bases removed from V and 13 bases from J, the gap between germline ends came to 18 bases. CDR1 and CDR2 (germline): MNHGY, SAAAGT. The CDR3 contains 12 residues. CDR3 loop: CASSEELYEEYF. DNA for the CDR3: TGTGCCAGCAGTGAGGAGCTCTACGAAGAATACTTC.

In DNA, the CDR3 is TGTGCCAGCACTCCAGCGCAGTACTCCTACGAGCAGTACTTC. It encodes CASTPAQYSYEQYF. The chain joins TRBV11-3 to TRBJ2-7; D remains ambiguous. Germline lookup yields CDR1 SGHNT and CDR2 YENEEA. With 7 bases removed from V and 0 bases from J, the gap between germline ends came to 13 bases. The CDR3 loop spans 14 amino acids.

This clone was seen a handful of times. J is TRBJ2-7 and V is TRBV11-3; TRBD2 matches 15 bases. The CDR3 is 19 residues long. The germline CDR1 and CDR2 sequences are SGHNT and YENEEA. V shed 5 bases, J shed 0 bases, and the junction held 11 bases outside the gene matches. Here the CDR3 reads CASSLTGLAGGAASYEQYF. DNA of the CDR3: TGTGCCAGCAGCCTGACTGGACTAGCGGGGGGGGCCGCCTCCTACGAGCAGTACTTC.

This clone was picked up a small number of times. This chain joins TRBV30 and TRBJ2-7, with 9 bases aligning to TRBD1. Germline-derived CDR1 and CDR2 are GTSNPN and SVGIG (reference sequence). V lost 0 bases, J lost 2 bases, and 5 bases stayed unmatched. The CDR3 contains 15 residues. The CDR3 DNA reads as TGTGCCTGGAGTGTACCGGGACAGGGAACCTACGAGCAGTACTTC. Its translation: CAWSVPGQGTYEQYF.

This clone was seen a few times. The CDR3 DNA follows: TGCAGCGGCCCGGGATCCCGAACTCAAGAGACCCAGTACTTC. Encoded protein: CSGPGSRTQETQYF. The chain carries TRBV29-1 and TRBJ2-5; TRBD2 might be the D (5 bases). Germline assignment: CDR1 SQVTM and CDR2 ANQGSEA. The CDR3 consists of 14 residues. V lost 7 bases and J lost 2, with 17 bases in between.

In its sample, this clone was seen a few times. V gene TRBV29-1 combines with J gene TRBJ1-1, with D uncertain. The CDR3 totals 13 residues. Per the germline V gene, CDR1 is SQVTM and CDR2 is ANQGSEA. The V and J ends lost 8 bases and 12 bases respectively, with 25 bases between them. The CDR3 DNA is TGCAGCTCATCTAATATGCCGCCTAGTGTGACTTTCTTT. This codes for CSSSNMPPSVTFF.